Listed below are T cell receptor beta chains from one sample, sequenced in a study of OX40 agonist ivuxolimab in advanced cancers. Some clones are missing from TCRdb's copy, which holds only in-frame ones; the method was immunoSEQ multiplex PCR. The sample holds approximately 70,000 clones, roughly 80% seen once. Sequencing used CD4+ or CD8+ T cells sorted from blood, obtained in a trial of the OX40 agonist ivuxolimab. These TCRs come from an adult with an advanced solid tumor such as melanoma, head and neck, liver or kidney cancer. Both conserved end residues are part of each CDR3. The D gene is left open where the match is weak. A clone size is listed for some rows: how often the clone was seen (once, few, many), or a class if it is expanded.

clone size	V gene	D gene	J gene	CDR3 DNA	CDR3 protein
NA	TRBV7-9	TRBD2	TRBJ2-7	TGTGCCAGCAGCTTAGCTCTAGCGGGAGCGTATAACGAGCAGTACTTC	CASSLALAGAYNEQYF
NA	TRBV10-3	NA	TRBJ2-5	TGTGCCATCAGTGGGGGACCGAAACAAGAGACCCAGTACTTC	CAISGGPKQETQYF
NA	TRBV5-6	NA	TRBJ2-5	TGTGCCAGCAGCTTGGTCACGGGGGGCGCCTGGGAGCAGTACTTC	CASSLVTGGAWEQYF
NA	TRBV5-6	NA	TRBJ1-6	TGTGCCAGCAGCTTGAGGGGGTCCTATAATTCACCCCTCCACTTT	CASSLRGSYNSPLHF
NA	TRBV2	NA	TRBJ1-2	TGTGCCAGCAGTGAAGGTCCCCGATATGGCTACACCTTC	CASSEGPRYGYTF
NA	TRBV11-2	TRBD1	TRBJ2-7	TGTGCCAGCACCTATACCTGGGGACAGAGCTACGAGCAGTACTTC	CASTYTWGQSYEQYF
NA	TRBV7-9	TRBD2	TRBJ2-1	TGTGCCAGCAGCTCCACTAGCGGAGCCTACAATGAGCAGTTCTTC	CASSSTSGAYNEQFF
NA	TRBV29-1	NA	TRBJ2-6	TGCAGCGTCTCCGGGGGGCCAGGGGCCAACGTCCTGACTTTC	CSVSGGPGANVLTF
NA	TRBV2	NA	TRBJ2-7	TGTGCCAGCAGTACAACCTACGAGCAGTACTTC	CASSTTYEQYF
few	TRBV29-1	NA	TRBJ1-5	TGCAGCGCCTCGGATACATCATCCCAGCATTTT	CSASDTSSQHF
once	TRBV4-2	NA	TRBJ2-1	TGTGCCAGCAGCCAAGACGGTGGCACAGGCCCACCCAATGAGCAGTTCTTC	CASSQDGGTGPPNEQFF
once	TRBV5-1	NA	TRBJ2-5	TGCGCCAGCAGCCCCGGAAGAGGGCGGGAGACCCAGTACTTC	CASSPGRGRETQYF
NA	TRBV28	TRBD1	TRBJ1-1	TGTGCCAGCCTCCCAGGGACAGGGGGAGAGACTGAAGCTTTCTTT	CASLPGTGGETEAFF
NA	TRBV5-4	TRBD2	TRBJ2-1	TGTGCCAGCAGCTCACTAGCGGGAGGGCCCCATGAGCAGTTCTTC	CASSSLAGGPHEQFF
NA	TRBV5-8	NA	TRBJ1-6	TGTGCCAGCAGCTTGGCGGGGGCCTATAATTCACCCCTCCACTTT	CASSLAGAYNSPLHF
NA	TRBV5-1	NA	TRBJ2-5	TGCGCCAGCAGCTTGGCCACAGGTGGAGAGACCCAGTACTTC	CASSLATGGETQYF
NA	TRBV27	TRBD1	TRBJ1-1	TGTGCCAGCAGTTCACAGGGGACAGAAGCTTTCTTT	CASSSQGTEAFF
NA	TRBV7-2	TRBD2	TRBJ2-1	TGTGCCAGCAGCACTAGAAGACTAGCGGGGTACAATGAGCAGTTCTTC	CASSTRRLAGYNEQFF
NA	TRBV5-1	TRBD1	TRBJ1-6	TGCGCCAGCAGCTTGACAGGGGTCGGTTCACCCCTCCACTTT	CASSLTGVGSPLHF
NA	TRBV19	NA	TRBJ2-7	TGTGCCAGTAGTATACGGTATCAGGGACCCTCCTACGAGCAGTACTTC	CASSIRYQGPSYEQYF
NA	TRBV6-6	NA	TRBJ1-2	TGTGCCAGCAGTTACGGGCAGGGCGACTATGGCTACACCTTC	CASSYGQGDYGYTF
NA	TRBV7-2	TRBD1	TRBJ2-7	TGTGCCAGCAGCTTCCGGACAGGGGCCGAGCAGTACTTC	CASSFRTGAEQYF
NA	TRBV14	NA	TRBJ2-5	TGTGCCAGCAGCCAAGAGGGGAAGACAGGCACCCAGTACTTC	CASSQEGKTGTQYF
few	TRBV10-2	NA	TRBJ1-2	TGCGCCAGCAGTGAGTTCGGGGTAGGAGGCTACACCTTC	CASSEFGVGGYTF
NA	TRBV6-5	NA	TRBJ2-3	TGTGCCAGCGCGAGCGGTAGCACAGATACGCAGTATTTT	CASASGSTDTQYF
NA	TRBV5-6	TRBD2	TRBJ2-2	TGTGCCAGCAGCTCCGGACTAGCGGGAGCTATCGGGGAGCTGTTTTTT	CASSSGLAGAIGELFF
NA	TRBV7-9	TRBD2	TRBJ2-5	TGTGCCAGCAGCTCGACTAGCGGTGAGACCCAGTACTTC	CASSSTSGETQYF
NA	TRBV7-9	TRBD2	TRBJ2-7	TGTGCCAGCAGTCGTCTAGCGGCCAGCTCCTACGAGCAGTACTTC	CASSRLAASSYEQYF
NA	TRBV21-1	NA	TRBJ1-2	TGTGCCAGCAGCACCCCGTGGGGCGCTCGCTATGGCTACACCTTC	CASSTPWGARYGYTF
NA	TRBV28	NA	TRBJ2-5	TGTGCCAGCAGTTCCGGGGATTCCCGGGAGACCCAGTACTTC	CASSSGDSRETQYF
NA	TRBV19	TRBD2	TRBJ2-1	TGTGCCAGTAGTATAGGGCCCCCGGGACTAGCCTATGAGCAGTTCTTC	CASSIGPPGLAYEQFF
NA	TRBV15	NA	TRBJ1-2	TGTGCCACCAGCAGAGATTACTATGGCTACACCTTC	CATSRDYYGYTF
NA	TRBV6-6	TRBD1	TRBJ1-5	TGTGCCAGCACCGGGACAGTCAATCAGCCCCAGCATTTT	CASTGTVNQPQHF
NA	TRBV4-3	TRBD2	TRBJ2-7	TGCGCCAGCAGCCAAGAGGGACTAGCGGGAGTGGGAGAGCAGTACTTC	CASSQEGLAGVGEQYF
NA	TRBV5-6	NA	TRBJ1-6	TGTGCCAGCAGCTGGGCCCAGAGTTCACCCCTCCACTTT	CASSWAQSSPLHF
NA	TRBV5-4	TRBD1	TRBJ2-7	TGTGCCAGCAGCTTGTGGGGGCGCAGGGGGCGCGACGAGCAGTACTTC	CASSLWGRRGRDEQYF
NA	TRBV27	NA	TRBJ2-7	TGTGCCAGCAGAATCACAGGGTCCTACGAGCAGTACTTC	CASRITGSYEQYF
NA	TRBV20-1	NA	TRBJ1-1	TGCAGTGCCCCTTGGGGCACTGAAGCTTTCTTT	CSAPWGTEAFF
NA	TRBV19	NA	TRBJ1-6	TGTGCCAGTATGGCGGAAGACGTAGTCAATTCACCCCTCCACTTT	CASMAEDVVNSPLHF
NA	TRBV5-4	NA	TRBJ2-2	TGTGCCAGCAGCCCAAGGACGGGGAACACCGGGGAGCTGTTTTTT	CASSPRTGNTGELFF
NA	TRBV12-5	NA	TRBJ2-7	TGTGCTAGTGGTTTGGCAATCTCCTACGAGCAGTACTTC	CASGLAISYEQYF
NA	TRBV27	NA	TRBJ1-5	TGTGCCAGCAGCACAGGGAACCAGCCCCAGCATTTT	CASSTGNQPQHF
NA	TRBV5-4	TRBD1	TRBJ1-2	TGTGCCAGCAGCCGGGACAGTAACTATGGCTACACCTTC	CASSRDSNYGYTF
NA	TRBV19	TRBD1	TRBJ1-2	TGTGCCAGTCAGAGTCCAGCCGGGACAGGGTCTAACTATGGCTACACCTTC	CASQSPAGTGSNYGYTF
many	TRBV28	TRBD1	TRBJ2-5	TGTGCCAGCCAACCCTTAGGTGCGGGACAGGGGTCAGGAGAGACCCAGTACTTC	CASQPLGAGQGSGETQYF
NA	TRBV4-1	NA	TRBJ1-1	TGCGCCAGCAGCCAAGGTAGGAACACTGAAGCTTTCTTT	CASSQGRNTEAFF
NA	TRBV11-2	TRBD1	TRBJ1-3	TGTGCCAGCAGCGCAGGGACAGTCGGCTCCGGATACACCATATATTTT	CASSAGTVGSGYTIYF
NA	TRBV19	TRBD1	TRBJ2-3	TGTGCCAGTTCCTCAAGACAGGGCTCTAGCACAGATACGCAGTATTTT	CASSSRQGSSTDTQYF
NA	TRBV29-1	NA	TRBJ2-2	TGCAGCGGATTGAAGGGCTCCGGGGAGCTGTTTTTT	CSGLKGSGELFF
NA	TRBV4-3	NA	TRBJ2-4	TGCGCCAGCAGCCACTCCTACGGTTTGGACAAAAACATTCAGTACTTC	CASSHSYGLDKNIQYF
once	TRBV9	TRBD2	TRBJ2-1	TGTGCCAGCAGCGTAGGACTAGCGGGAGGGCCGTGGAATGAGCAGTTCTTC	CASSVGLAGGPWNEQFF
NA	TRBV28	TRBD1	TRBJ1-5	TGTGCCAGCAGTTTGGGGACAGCAGGCATTGGAGAAAGCAATCAGCCCCAGCATTTT	CASSLGTAGIGESNQPQHF
few	TRBV6-1	NA	TRBJ1-5	TGTGCCAGCAGTGAGGGGGGGTTCCATAGCAATCAGCCCCAGCATTTT	CASSEGGFHSNQPQHF
NA	TRBV7-9	NA	TRBJ1-1	TGTGCCAGCAGCTTTACTCGGGACCACACTGAAGCTTTCTTT	CASSFTRDHTEAFF
once	TRBV7-6	TRBD1	TRBJ1-6	TGTGCCAGCAGCCCCACAGGGGGAAATTCACCCCTCCACTTT	CASSPTGGNSPLHF
NA	TRBV5-1	TRBD1	TRBJ1-2	TGCGCCAGCAGCTTCCTTGGGACAGCCTATGGCTACACCTTC	CASSFLGTAYGYTF
NA	TRBV19	TRBD2	TRBJ2-5	TGTGCCAGTAGTATCCTCCCTAGCGGGGGGTCGGGGGAGACCCAGTACTTC	CASSILPSGGSGETQYF
NA	TRBV18	TRBD1	TRBJ1-2	TGTGCCAGCTCACCACCCACAGGGGCTAACTATGGCTACACCTTC	CASSPPTGANYGYTF
NA	TRBV2	NA	TRBJ1-1	TGTGCCAGCAGTGAGGAAGAAGGTGTCACTGAAGCTTTCTTT	CASSEEEGVTEAFF
NA	TRBV28	TRBD2	TRBJ2-3	TGTGCCAGCTTCCCCCTGGCGGGGGAGAGCACAGATACGCAGTATTTT	CASFPLAGESTDTQYF